A single sample is the source of the 30 T cell receptor beta chains below, sequenced in a study of vaccination and CD4 T cells after COVID-19. Regarding treatment: roughly ten-day PBMC culture with coronavirus spike peptide pools or control peptides (ViraFEST assay). Sequencing of DNA taken from cultured CD4+ T cells relied on the Oncomine TCR Beta short-read assay. From the PCR reads, TCRdb called clonotypes with MiXCR, one entry per CDR3 protein. This sample has around 6,800 distinct CDR3 sequences; 74% occur once, and the top ten carry 30% to 40%. Their target antigens are unknown. Sequences were obtained from CD4+ T cells from blood, cultured in vitro. These TCRs come from a human donor who had recovered from COVID-19.

The chain uses TRBV6-1 and TRBJ1-2; the D gene is possibly TRBD1 (5 bases). V dropped 7 bases and J dropped 4 bases, with 19 bases sitting between them. Germline values: CDR1 MNHNS, CDR2 SASEGT. The CDR3 runs 15 residues. The CDR3 sequence is CASTLTGTRAYGYTF. In DNA, the CDR3 is TGTGCCAGCACGCTAACCGGGACCCGAGCCTATGGCTACACCTTC.

This sequence joins TRBV11-2 and TRBJ1-5; 8 nucleotides match TRBD1. Germline V CDR1 and CDR2: SGHAT, FQNNGV. With 1 base clipped from V and 3 bases from J, the junction kept 2 bases outside the gene matches. This CDR3 spans 15 amino acids. The CDR3 DNA sequence: TGTGCCAGCAGCTTAGGGACAGGGAACAATCAGCCCCAGCATTTT. Amino acids: CASSLGTGNNQPQHF.

V is TRBV6-2 or TRBV6-3 and J is TRBJ2-2; 7 bases map to TRBD1. CDR3 length equals 13 residues. CDR1 and CDR2 (germline): MNHEY, SVGEGT. J gave up 4 bases and V 10 bases, and 6 bases lay outside the gene matches. As DNA, the CDR3 is TGTGCCATCCACCCAGGGGGCACCGGGGAGCTGTTTTTT. Encoded protein: CAIHPGGTGELFF.

The J gene is TRBJ2-5, the V gene TRBV5-5; 7 bases line up with TRBD2. CDR1 and CDR2 from the germline V gene are SGHKS and YYEKEE (reference sequence). The junction had 5 bases not matched to a gene; V was cut back by 6 bases and J by 0 bases. The CDR3 runs 14 residues. The CDR3 here is CASTRGDYQETQYF. CDR3 nucleotide sequence: TGTGCCAGCACCCGGGGGGACTACCAAGAGACCCAGTACTTC.

This clonotype was recorded only once. The genes are TRBV9 and TRBJ2-7, with TRBD1 matching 11 bases. Germline CDR1 reads SGDLS; CDR2 reads YYNGEE. Unmatched junction bases numbered 3, after V lost 0 bases and J lost 4 bases. This CDR3 is built from 15 residues. The CDR3 loop reads CASSVGDRGVYEQYF. The CDR3 DNA follows: TGTGCCAGCAGCGTAGGGGACAGGGGGGTGTACGAGCAGTACTTC.

The chain links TRBV7-6 to TRBJ2-5; D is undetermined. Germline values: CDR1 SGHVS, CDR2 FNYEAQ. Between the trimmed V and J ends, which lost 1 base and 2 bases, there was a span of 11 bases. This CDR3 comprises 15 residues. This CDR3 is CASSLEGTAQETQYF. CDR3 DNA: TGTGCCAGCAGCTTAGAAGGTACAGCACAAGAGACCCAGTACTTC. The variable domain in full, completed from reference TRBV7-6 and TRBJ2-5, reads GAGVSQSPRYKVTKRGQDVALRCDPISGHVSLYWYRQALGQGPEFLTYFNYEAQQDKSGLPNDRFSAERPEGSISTLTIQRTEQRDSAMYRCASSLEGTAQETQYFGPGTRLLVL.

This chain connects TRBV28 to TRBJ2-7; the match to TRBD2 covers 11 bases. After removal of 7 bases from V and 3 bases from J, the junction contained 8 bases not matched to a gene. The CDR3 totals 15 residues. CDR1 and CDR2 (germline): MDHEN, SYDVKM. CDR3 DNA sequence: TGTGCCAGCAACGAGGGACTAGCGGAGATCTACGAGCAGTACTTC. Its translation: CASNEGLAEIYEQYF.

CDR3 sequence: CASSFQNYGYTF. CDR3 in DNA: TGTGCCAGCAGTTTTCAGAACTATGGCTACACCTTC. The V call is TRBV12-3 or TRBV12-4, the J call TRBJ1-2; D gene uncertain. CDR3 length: 12 amino acids. Trimming removed 3 bases from V and 2 bases from J, with 4 bases in between.

The chain links TRBV2 to TRBJ1-2; unclear D gene. This CDR3 comprises 13 residues. CDR1 and CDR2 from the germline V gene are SNHLY and FYNNEI. V was cut by 6 bases and J by 6 bases, with 14 bases left in between. The CDR3 is CASRVIELDGYTF. In DNA, the CDR3 is TGTGCCAGCAGAGTTATAGAGCTAGATGGCTACACCTTC.

In its sample, this clonotype is medium-sized. The genes are TRBV28 and TRBJ2-7; D is undetermined. Trimming cost V 4 bases and J 9 bases, with 13 bases left between them. This CDR3 contains 12 residues. CDR1 MDHEN and CDR2 SYDVKM come from the germline V gene. Here the CDR3 reads CASSSSILGQYF. In nucleotides, the CDR3 is TGTGCCAGCAGTTCCTCCATTCTAGGGCAGTACTTC.

The V and J genes are TRBV2 and TRBJ2-7, with D unclear. The CDR3 extends over 12 amino acids. Trimming left V 5 bases short and J 3 bases short, with 8 bases between. Germline loops: CDR1 SNHLY, CDR2 FYNNEI. CDR3 residues: CASSLYNYEQYF. As DNA, the CDR3 is TGTGCCAGCAGTCTATACAACTACGAGCAGTACTTC.

V usage is TRBV28 and J usage is TRBJ1-2; 7 bases line up with TRBD1. The junction had 10 bases not matched to a gene; V was cut back by 6 bases and J by 6 bases. Per germline, CDR1 MDHEN and CDR2 SYDVKM. CDR3 length: 14 amino acids. For the CDR3, the DNA is TGTGCCAGCAGATACAGGGGACTTCCCCATGGCTACACCTTC. Amino acid sequence: CASRYRGLPHGYTF.

The J gene is TRBJ1-2, the V gene TRBV6-1; 7 nucleotides match TRBD1. With V trimmed by 6 bases and J by 4 bases, 8 bases remained unmatched. Germline CDR1 and CDR2: MNHNS and SASEGT. The CDR3 totals 14 residues. DNA for the CDR3: TGTGCCAGCAGCGCCGGGACAGTCCTCTATGGCTACACCTTC. Amino acid sequence: CASSAGTVLYGYTF.

The chain links TRBV19 to TRBJ1-5; 10 nucleotides align to TRBD1. V was clipped by 5 bases and J by 6 bases; unmatched bases: 7. CDR3 length: 15 residues. Germline V gene lookup returns CDR1 LNHDA and CDR2 SQIVND (reference sequence). The CDR3 loop reads CASSRGRTGGQPQHF. The CDR3 DNA follows: TGTGCCAGTAGTCGAGGGAGGACAGGGGGTCAGCCCCAGCATTTT.

This clonotype was observed a handful of times. This chain links TRBV27 with TRBJ1-2; the D is unclear. Germline V gives CDR1 MNHEY, CDR2 SMNVEV (reference sequence). The CDR3 is made up of 11 amino acids. With 5 bases removed from V and 5 bases from J, the gap between germline ends came to 6 bases. The CDR3 nucleotides are TGTGCCAGCAGTGCGGGGTATGGCTACACCTTC. Residues: CASSAGYGYTF.

The rearrangement uses TRBV5-4 and TRBJ2-3; no firm D call. CDR1 and CDR2 (germline): SGHNT, YYREEE (reference sequence). CDR3 length equals 12 residues. V lost 3 bases and J lost 3, with 5 bases in between. The CDR3 DNA is TGTGCCAGCAGCTACCGGACAGATACGCAGTATTTT. The encoded protein is CASSYRTDTQYF.

This chain uses TRBV11-2 with TRBJ2-7; possibly TRBD1 or TRBD2 for D (5 bases each). The germline V and J ends were trimmed by 6 bases and 6 bases, with 21 bases remaining between them. Germline V gene sequence: CDR1 SGHAT, CDR2 FQNNGV. The CDR3 extends over 15 amino acids. The CDR3 spells CASSYSGTSTGEQYF. DNA for the CDR3: TGTGCCAGCAGTTACTCCGGGACCTCAACCGGCGAGCAGTACTTC.

The chain combines TRBV19 with TRBJ2-5; 11 nucleotides line up with TRBD2. The V segment lost 4 bases and the J segment 4 bases; nucleotides outside the gene matches: 8. CDR1 and CDR2 from the germline V gene are LNHDA and SQIVND (reference sequence). This CDR3 comprises 16 residues. The CDR3 here is CASSTTSGAVGETQYF. In DNA form, the CDR3 reads TGTGCCAGTAGTACGACTAGCGGGGCGGTAGGAGAGACCCAGTACTTC. The full variable domain, its missing parts supplied by reference TRBV19 and TRBJ2-5, is DGGITQSPKYLFRKEGQNVTLSCEQNLNHDAMYWYRQDPGQGLRLIYYSQIVNDFQKGDIAEGYSVSREKKESFPLTVTSAQKNPTAFYLCASSTTSGAVGETQYFGPGTRLLVL.

A few counts support this clonotype. The gene calls are TRBV19 and TRBJ2-2, with D uncertain. Trimming shortened V by 1 base and J by 2 bases, and 8 bases separated the two germline ends. CDR1 and CDR2 (germline): LNHDA, SQIVND (reference sequence). CDR3 length equals 15 residues. The CDR3 coding sequence is TGTGCCAGTAGTATAGTGGGCAGTAACACCGGGGAGCTGTTTTTT. It yields the protein CASSIVGSNTGELFF.

The chain is built from TRBV12-3 or TRBV12-4 and TRBJ2-3, with 7 positions matching TRBD1. The CDR3 sequence is 12 residues long. Germline trimming cut 5 bases from V and 9 bases from J; bases unmatched to any gene: 5. The CDR3 spells CASSTRTGTQYF. The CDR3 coding sequence is TGTGCCAGCAGTACCAGGACAGGAACGCAGTATTTT.

The CDR3 sequence: CASSQGARTGGNYGYTF. CDR3 bases: TGTGCCAGCAGCCAAGGGGCGAGGACAGGGGGTAACTATGGCTACACCTTC. The V call is TRBV14, the J call TRBJ1-2, with 10 positions matching TRBD1. The length of the CDR3 is 17 residues. The ends lost 1 base at V and 1 base at J; junction bases unmatched: 6. Germline V gene data show CDR1 as SGHDN and CDR2 as FVKESK.

This clonotype was counted once. The V call is TRBV19, the J call TRBJ2-3; tentative D call: TRBD1 (5 bases). Between the trimmed V and J ends, which lost 3 bases and 4 bases, there was a span of 20 bases. The germline V gene encodes CDR1 LNHDA and CDR2 SQIVND (reference sequence). The CDR3 contains 17 residues. The CDR3 region has the DNA TGTGCCAGTAGTATTGAGTTGATGGCAGGGCCATCAGATACGCAGTATTTT. It codes for CASSIELMAGPSDTQYF.

This rearrangement joins TRBV27 to TRBJ2-7; TRBD1 aligns across 7 bases. CDR1 and CDR2 (germline): MNHEY, SMNVEV (reference sequence). The V gene end was trimmed by 0 bases and the J gene end by 5 bases; junction bases not matched to a gene: 10. The CDR3 runs 16 residues. CDR3 sequence: CASSLSKHRGSDEQYF. The CDR3 DNA follows: TGTGCCAGCAGTTTATCGAAACACAGGGGAAGCGACGAGCAGTACTTC.

This sequence joins TRBV7-2 and TRBJ2-2, with 11 bases matching TRBD2. There are 17 residues in the CDR3. Germline V gene data show CDR1 as SGHTA and CDR2 as FQGNSA. Losses at the gene ends were 6 bases for V and 1 base for J; bases not matched to a gene: 7. This chain's CDR3 is CASRTFSGRGNTGELFF. The CDR3 coding sequence is TGTGCCAGCAGGACCTTTAGCGGGAGGGGGAACACCGGGGAGCTGTTTTTT.

This clonotype was observed a few times. V is TRBV20-1 and J is TRBJ2-1, with 10 bases that match TRBD2. This CDR3 region has 16 residues. Germline CDR1 DFQATT, CDR2 SNEGSKA (reference sequence). J lost 4 bases, V lost 2 bases, and 8 bases had no gene match. DNA of the CDR3: TGCAGTGCTAGACATACACTAGCGGGGATTTACAATGAGCAGTTCTTC. Translated, it gives CSARHTLAGIYNEQFF.

In its sample, this clonotype is large. The genes are TRBV2 and TRBJ1-5; possible D gene TRBD1, 6 bases. V was pared by 1 base and J by 7 bases, with 11 bases between. Looked up from germline, CDR1 is SNHLY and CDR2 is FYNNEI. The CDR3 loop spans 14 amino acids. The CDR3 spells CASSEGQGRQPQHF. CDR3 coding DNA: TGTGCCAGCAGTGAAGGGCAGGGGAGGCAGCCCCAGCATTTT.

This clonotype was counted a few times. This sequence joins TRBV7-9 and TRBJ1-1; 10 nucleotides line up with TRBD1. V lost 5 bases, J lost 5 bases, and 8 bases stayed unmatched. The CDR3 loop spans 15 amino acids. Germline V CDR1 and CDR2: SEHNR, FQNEAQ (reference sequence). The chain's CDR3 is CASSATRTGGTEAFF. The CDR3, as DNA: TGTGCCAGCAGCGCCACCCGGACAGGGGGTACTGAAGCTTTCTTT.

The sample holds one count of this clonotype. The genes are TRBV5-5 and TRBJ2-5; D is uncertain. This CDR3 region has 13 residues. CDR1 is SGHKS and CDR2 is YYEKEE in the germline V gene (reference sequence). The V end was cut by 4 bases, the J end by 1 base, with 8 bases between. This chain's CDR3 is CASSHRGQETQYF. CDR3 coding DNA: TGTGCCAGCAGCCACAGAGGCCAAGAGACCCAGTACTTC.

This clonotype has just a few counts. This CDR3 is CSARRVTVNTEAFF. In DNA form, the CDR3 reads TGCAGTGCTAGGAGGGTGACAGTGAACACTGAAGCTTTCTTT. The rearrangement links TRBV20-1 to TRBJ1-1, with D possibly TRBD1 on 5 matching bases. Trimming stripped 3 bases from V and 0 bases from J, with 11 bases between. The CDR3 is made up of 14 amino acids. Germline V gene data show CDR1 as DFQATT and CDR2 as SNEGSKA (reference sequence).

There are a few counts of this clonotype. The rearrangement links TRBV7-6 to TRBJ2-5, with unresolved D. Germline values: CDR1 SGHVS, CDR2 FNYEAQ. V was pared by 4 bases and J by 2 bases, with 8 bases between. The CDR3 contains 13 residues. The CDR3 bases are TGTGCCAGCAGCTCCCATCCTCAAGAGACCCAGTACTTC. Its translation is CASSSHPQETQYF.